This T cell receptor beta chain was documented in a study of shared clonotypes between healthy human individuals. With respect to this clone: Its matching antigen is unknown.

Study-wide findings and caveats: Among the subsets, naive ones generally showed larger estimated richness than memory ones. Measured sharing among donors was expected to vary with sequencing depth.

The method was immunoSEQ multiplex PCR; TCRdb's version includes in-frame clones alone and lacks a portion of them. The repertoire holds about 2.3 million clones, just under 95% seen once, with more than 0.35% in the top ten. The CDR3 is 15 amino acids. CDR1 is SGHVS, CDR2 FQNEAQ, per germline. V dropped 4 bases and J dropped 0 bases, with 10 bases sitting between them. The sample taken for sequencing was naive CD4+ T cells from PBMCs. Noted subset: CD45RA+ positively selected. This TCR was recovered from a man aged 18 to 30 in good health. Some clones in this sample may be carry-over from other donors' samples. The V and J genes are TRBV7-8 and TRBJ1-3; maybe TRBD1 (5 bases). CDR3 in amino acids: CASSSGLSSGNTIYF. The CDR3 nucleotides read TGTGCCAGCAGCTCAGGGTTGTCCTCTGGAAACACCATATATTTT.